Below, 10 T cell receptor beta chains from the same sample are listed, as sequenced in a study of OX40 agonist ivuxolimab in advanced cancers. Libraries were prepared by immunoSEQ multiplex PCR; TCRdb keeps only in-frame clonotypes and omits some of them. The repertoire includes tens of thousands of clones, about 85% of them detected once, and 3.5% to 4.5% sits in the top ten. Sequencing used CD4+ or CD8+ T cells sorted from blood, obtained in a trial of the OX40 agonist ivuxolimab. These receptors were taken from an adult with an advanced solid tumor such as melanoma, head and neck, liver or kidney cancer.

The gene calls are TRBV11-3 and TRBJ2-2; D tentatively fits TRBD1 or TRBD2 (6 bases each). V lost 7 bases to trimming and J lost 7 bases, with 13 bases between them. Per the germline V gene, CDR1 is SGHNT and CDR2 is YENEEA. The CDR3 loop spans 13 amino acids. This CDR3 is CASTVGGRGELFF. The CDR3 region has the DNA TGTGCCAGCACAGTCGGGGGCCGCGGGGAGCTGTTTTTT.

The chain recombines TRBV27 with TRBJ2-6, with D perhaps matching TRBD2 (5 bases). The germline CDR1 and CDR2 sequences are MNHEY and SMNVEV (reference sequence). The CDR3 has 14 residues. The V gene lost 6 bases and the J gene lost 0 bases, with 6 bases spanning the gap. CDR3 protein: CASRGSSGANVLTF. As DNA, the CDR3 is TGTGCCAGCAGGGGGAGCTCTGGGGCCAACGTCCTGACTTTC. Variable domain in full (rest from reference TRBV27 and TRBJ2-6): EAQVTQNPRYLITVTGKKLTVTCSQNMNHEYMSWYRQDPGLGLRQIYYSMNVEVTDKGDVPEGYKVSRKEKRNFPLILESPSPNQTSLYFCASRGSSGANVLTFGAGSRLTVL.

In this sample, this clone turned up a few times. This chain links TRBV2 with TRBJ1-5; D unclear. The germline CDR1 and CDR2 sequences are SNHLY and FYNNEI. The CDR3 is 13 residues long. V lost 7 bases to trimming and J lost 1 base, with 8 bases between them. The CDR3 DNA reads TGTGCCAGCAAGCTGGGGAGCAATCAGCCCCAGCATTTT. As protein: CASKLGSNQPQHF.

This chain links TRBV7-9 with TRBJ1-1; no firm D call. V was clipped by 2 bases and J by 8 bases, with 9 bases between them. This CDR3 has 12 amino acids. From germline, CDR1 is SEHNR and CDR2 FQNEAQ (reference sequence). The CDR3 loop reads CASSLMTQEAFF. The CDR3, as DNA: TGTGCCAGCAGCTTAATGACACAGGAAGCTTTCTTT.

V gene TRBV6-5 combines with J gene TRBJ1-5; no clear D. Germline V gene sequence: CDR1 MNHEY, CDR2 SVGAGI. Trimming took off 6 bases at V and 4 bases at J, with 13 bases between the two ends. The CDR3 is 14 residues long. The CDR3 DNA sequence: TGTGCCAGCAGAGGCCCCGCGGAAAATCAGCCCCAGCATTTT. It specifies CASRGPAENQPQHF.

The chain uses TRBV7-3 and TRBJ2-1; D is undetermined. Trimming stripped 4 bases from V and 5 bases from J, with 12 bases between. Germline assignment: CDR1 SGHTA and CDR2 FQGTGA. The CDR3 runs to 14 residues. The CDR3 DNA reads TGTGCCAGCAGCTCGGCGAGAGAGGACAATGAGCAGTTCTTC. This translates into CASSSAREDNEQFF.

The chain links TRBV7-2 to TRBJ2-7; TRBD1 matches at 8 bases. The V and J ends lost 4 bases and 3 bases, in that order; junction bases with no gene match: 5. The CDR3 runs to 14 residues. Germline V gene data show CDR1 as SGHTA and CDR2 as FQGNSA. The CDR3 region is CASSSTDRVYEQYF. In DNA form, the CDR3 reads TGTGCCAGCAGCTCAACGGACAGGGTCTACGAGCAGTACTTC.

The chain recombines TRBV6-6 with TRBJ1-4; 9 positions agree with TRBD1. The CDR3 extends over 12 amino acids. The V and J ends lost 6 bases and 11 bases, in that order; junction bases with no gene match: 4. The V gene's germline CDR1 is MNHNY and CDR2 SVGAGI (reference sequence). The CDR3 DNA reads TGTGCCAGCAGCTCCGGGACAGGGAAACTGTTTTTT. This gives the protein CASSSGTGKLFF.

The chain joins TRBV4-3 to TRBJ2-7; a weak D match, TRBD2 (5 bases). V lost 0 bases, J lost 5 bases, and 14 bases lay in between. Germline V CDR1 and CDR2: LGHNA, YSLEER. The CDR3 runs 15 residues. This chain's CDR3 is CASSQDRVSGDEQYF. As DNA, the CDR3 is TGCGCCAGCAGCCAAGATCGAGTCTCCGGGGACGAGCAGTACTTC.

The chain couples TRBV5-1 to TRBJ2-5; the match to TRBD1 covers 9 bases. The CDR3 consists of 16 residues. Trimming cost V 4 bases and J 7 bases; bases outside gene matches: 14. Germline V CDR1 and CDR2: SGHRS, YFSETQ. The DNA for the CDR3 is TGCGCCAGCAGCGACCCGACAGGGGGGATTGGTGGGACCCAGTACTTC. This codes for CASSDPTGGIGGTQYF.